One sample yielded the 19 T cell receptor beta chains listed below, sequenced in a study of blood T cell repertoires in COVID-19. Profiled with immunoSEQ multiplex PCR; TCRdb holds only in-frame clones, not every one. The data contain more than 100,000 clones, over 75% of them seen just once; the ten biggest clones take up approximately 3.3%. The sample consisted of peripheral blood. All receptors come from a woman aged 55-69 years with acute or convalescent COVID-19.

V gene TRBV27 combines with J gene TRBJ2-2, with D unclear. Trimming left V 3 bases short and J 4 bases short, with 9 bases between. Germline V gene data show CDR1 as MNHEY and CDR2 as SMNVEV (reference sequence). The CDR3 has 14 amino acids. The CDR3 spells CASSFWQSTGELFF. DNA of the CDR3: TGTGCCAGCAGTTTCTGGCAATCCACCGGGGAGCTGTTTTTT.

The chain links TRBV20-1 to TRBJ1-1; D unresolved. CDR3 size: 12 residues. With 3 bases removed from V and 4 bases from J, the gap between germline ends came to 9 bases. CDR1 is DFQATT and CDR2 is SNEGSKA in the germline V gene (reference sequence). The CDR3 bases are TGCAGTGCTAGTCACTATGCCACTGAAGCTTTCTTT. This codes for CSASHYATEAFF.

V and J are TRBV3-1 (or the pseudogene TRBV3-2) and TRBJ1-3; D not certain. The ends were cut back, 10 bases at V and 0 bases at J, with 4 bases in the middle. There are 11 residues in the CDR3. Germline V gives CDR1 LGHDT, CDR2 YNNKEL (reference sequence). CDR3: CATGSGNTIYF. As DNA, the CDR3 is TGTGCCACGGGCTCTGGAAACACCATATATTTT.

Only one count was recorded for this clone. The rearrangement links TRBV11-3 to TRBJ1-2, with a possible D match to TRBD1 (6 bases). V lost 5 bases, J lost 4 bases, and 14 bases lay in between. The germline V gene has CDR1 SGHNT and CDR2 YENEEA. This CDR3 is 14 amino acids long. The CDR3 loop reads CASSSRGRGYGYTF. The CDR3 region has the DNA TGTGCCAGCAGCAGCAGGGGTCGGGGCTATGGCTACACCTTC.

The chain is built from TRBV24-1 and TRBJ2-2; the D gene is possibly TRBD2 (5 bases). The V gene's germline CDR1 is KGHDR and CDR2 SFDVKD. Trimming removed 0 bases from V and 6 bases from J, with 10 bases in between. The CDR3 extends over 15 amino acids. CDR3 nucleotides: TGTGCCACCAGTGATTTGCAACTCGGGGCCGGGGAGCTGTTTTTT. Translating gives CATSDLQLGAGELFF.

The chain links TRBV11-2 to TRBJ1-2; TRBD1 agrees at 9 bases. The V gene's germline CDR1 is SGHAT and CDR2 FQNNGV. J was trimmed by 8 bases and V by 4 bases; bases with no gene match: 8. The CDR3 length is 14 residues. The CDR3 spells CASSSGTGKGGYTF. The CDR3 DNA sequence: TGTGCCAGCAGCTCCGGGACAGGGAAGGGGGGCTACACCTTC.

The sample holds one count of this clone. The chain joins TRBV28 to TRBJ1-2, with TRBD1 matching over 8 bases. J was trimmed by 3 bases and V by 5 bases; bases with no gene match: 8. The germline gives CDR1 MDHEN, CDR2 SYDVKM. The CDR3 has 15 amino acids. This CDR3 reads CASSPRTGGYYGYTF. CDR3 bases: TGTGCCAGCAGTCCCCGAACAGGGGGGTACTATGGCTACACCTTC.

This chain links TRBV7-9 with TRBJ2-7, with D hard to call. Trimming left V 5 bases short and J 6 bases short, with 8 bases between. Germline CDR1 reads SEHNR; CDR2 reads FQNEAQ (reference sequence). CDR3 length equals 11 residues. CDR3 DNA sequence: TGTGCCAGCAGCGAATTACTCGAGCAGTACTTC. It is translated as CASSELLEQYF.

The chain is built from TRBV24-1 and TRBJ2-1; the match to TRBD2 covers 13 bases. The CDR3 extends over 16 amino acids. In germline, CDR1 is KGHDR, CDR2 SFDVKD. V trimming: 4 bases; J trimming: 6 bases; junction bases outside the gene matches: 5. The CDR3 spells CATSDPGLAGLNEQFF. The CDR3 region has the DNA TGTGCCACCAGTGACCCGGGACTAGCGGGACTCAATGAGCAGTTCTTC.

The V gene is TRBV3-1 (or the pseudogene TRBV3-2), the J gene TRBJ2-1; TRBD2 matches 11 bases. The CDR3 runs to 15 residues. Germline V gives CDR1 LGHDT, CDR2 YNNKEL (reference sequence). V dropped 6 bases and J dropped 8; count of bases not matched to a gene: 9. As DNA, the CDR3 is TGTGCCAGCAGAGGGCTAGCGGGAGGTCAGGATGAGCAGTTCTTC. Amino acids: CASRGLAGGQDEQFF.

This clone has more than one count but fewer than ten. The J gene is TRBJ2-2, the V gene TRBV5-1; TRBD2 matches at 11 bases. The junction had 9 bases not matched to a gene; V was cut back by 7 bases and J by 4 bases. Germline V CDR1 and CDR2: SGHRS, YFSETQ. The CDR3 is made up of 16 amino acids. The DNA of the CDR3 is TGCGCCAGCGGGACTAGCGGCCCTGGGGGCACCGGGGAGCTGTTTTTT. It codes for CASGTSGPGGTGELFF.

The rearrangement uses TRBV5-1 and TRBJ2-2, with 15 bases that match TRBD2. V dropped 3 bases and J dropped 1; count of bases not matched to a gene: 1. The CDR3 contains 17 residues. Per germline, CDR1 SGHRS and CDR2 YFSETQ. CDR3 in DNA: TGCGCCAGCAGCTGGGGACTAGCGGGAGGGAACACCGGGGAGCTGTTTTTT. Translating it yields CASSWGLAGGNTGELFF.

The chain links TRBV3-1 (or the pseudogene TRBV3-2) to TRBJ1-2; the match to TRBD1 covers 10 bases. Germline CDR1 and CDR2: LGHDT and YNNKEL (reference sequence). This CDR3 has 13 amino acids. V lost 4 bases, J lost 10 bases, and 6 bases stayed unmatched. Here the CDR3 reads CASSLGQGVDYTF. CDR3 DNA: TGTGCCAGCAGCCTTGGACAGGGGGTTGACTACACCTTC.

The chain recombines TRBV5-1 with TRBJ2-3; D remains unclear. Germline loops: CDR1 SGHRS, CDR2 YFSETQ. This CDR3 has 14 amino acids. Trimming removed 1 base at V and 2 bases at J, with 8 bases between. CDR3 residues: CASSLTGDTDTQYF. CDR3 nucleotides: TGCGCCAGCAGCTTGACGGGTGACACAGATACGCAGTATTTT.

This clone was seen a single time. CDR3 region: CASSPSGDTGELFF. CDR3 DNA: TGTGCCAGCAGCCCTTCAGGGGACACCGGGGAGCTGTTTTTT. The V call is TRBV7-8, the J call TRBJ2-2; D might be TRBD1 (6 bases). V lost 5 bases and J lost 3, with 10 bases in between. The CDR3 contains 14 residues. Germline CDR1 and CDR2: SGHVS and FQNEAQ.

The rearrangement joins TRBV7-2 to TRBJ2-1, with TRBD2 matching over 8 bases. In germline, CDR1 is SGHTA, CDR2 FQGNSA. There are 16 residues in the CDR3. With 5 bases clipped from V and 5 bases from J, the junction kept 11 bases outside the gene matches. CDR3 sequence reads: CASSITSGGGNNEQFF. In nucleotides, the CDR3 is TGTGCCAGCAGCATTACTAGCGGCGGAGGCAACAATGAGCAGTTCTTC.

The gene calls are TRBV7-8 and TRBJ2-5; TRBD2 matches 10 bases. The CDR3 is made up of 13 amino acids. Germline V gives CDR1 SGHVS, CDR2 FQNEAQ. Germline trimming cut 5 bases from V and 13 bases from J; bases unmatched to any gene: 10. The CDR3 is CASSRGLAEGGYF. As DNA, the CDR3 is TGTGCCAGCAGCCGCGGACTAGCGGAAGGAGGGTACTTC.

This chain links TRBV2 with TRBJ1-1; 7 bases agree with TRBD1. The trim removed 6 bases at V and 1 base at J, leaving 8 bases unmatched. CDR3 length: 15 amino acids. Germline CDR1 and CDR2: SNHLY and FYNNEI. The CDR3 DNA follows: TGTGCCAGCAGAGATAGGACAGGAGGGAACACTGAAGCTTTCTTT. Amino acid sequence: CASRDRTGGNTEAFF.

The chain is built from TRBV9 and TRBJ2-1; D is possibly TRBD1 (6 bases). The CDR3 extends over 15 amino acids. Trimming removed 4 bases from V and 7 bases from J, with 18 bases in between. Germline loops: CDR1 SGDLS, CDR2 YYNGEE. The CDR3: CASSLAPTGGNEQFF. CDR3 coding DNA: TGTGCCAGCAGCCTGGCCCCGACAGGCGGGAATGAGCAGTTCTTC.